This TCR beta chain stems from a study of T-cell memory formation after mild COVID-19 (dated by TCRdb to the early 2020s). Looking at the study overall: TCR sequence clusters from the two donors were largely donor specific. The cohort comprised two young, previously healthy adult volunteers, one female and one male. T-cell clones expanding and contracting after mild COVID-19 in a couple of donors were tracked by longitudinal TCRalpha and TCRbeta repertoire sequencing. General findings and caveats noted by the study authors: Some responding clones were found in pre-infection memory, which suggests that pre-existing cross-reactive memory T cells took part in the SARS-CoV-2 response. Clones that contracted from day 15 to 85 showed balanced CD4/CD8 phenotypes, whereas a second wave of clones that expanded from day 15 to 37 leaned towards CD4+. Only two mild cases were covered in the study, and larger cohorts including severe cases with pre-infection samples were considered necessary. Contracting CD4+ clones were located mainly in the CM and EM memory subsets, whereas CD8+ clones were found to be enriched in EMRA. The second-wave clones that peaked on day 37 were not confirmed to be SARS-CoV-2 specific.

The CDR3 sequence holds 16 residues, the cysteine and phenylalanine included. The sequence is cut down to CDR3 DNA, 48 bases in frame from base 1. Trimming costs V 5 bases and J 2 bases, and their ends lie 19 bases apart. CDR1 and CDR2 are read off the germline V gene as MGHRA and YSYEKL. Regarding this clonotype: The target of this receptor is not known. No per-base quality is available; no much larger clone lies one base away.

Ficoll-Paque density gradient centrifugation was the method used to isolate PBMCs. TCRdb lists the instrument as Illumina NovaSeq 6000. Using 5'RACE with constant-segment primers, TCRalpha and TCRbeta cDNA libraries were constructed, with sample barcodes and unique molecular identifiers added in the process. Trizol reagent was used to extract RNA from every sample. Amplification of the libraries took two PCR steps, and the second step added a second sample barcode plus Illumina TruSeq adapters. The libraries were sequenced on an Illumina NovaSeq using 2 x 150 bp paired-end reads. As for the authors' bioinformatics: Demultiplexing of reads and collapsing into UMI-guided consensus sequences were performed with migec v1.2.7. Using mixcr v2.1.11, UMI consensuses were aligned to TRA and TRB V and J templates and then assembled into clonotypes. A clonotype was counted as expanded or contracted only if both edgeR and NoisET called the change significant, with noise models trained on biological replicates. For edgeR calls, the cutoffs were a false discovery rate-adjusted p below 0.01 and a log2 fold-change threshold of 1. As an exploratory analysis of dynamics, PCA with hierarchical clustering was applied to max-normalized trajectories of the 1000 most abundant clonotypes. Separately sequenced CD4+ and CD8+ repertoires were used to assign the CD4 or CD8 phenotype of responding clones. Using fastp trimming at Q25 and MiXCR clonotype assembly, TCRdb reanalyzed the public sequencing data and kept in-frame beta chains. Records with the same CDR3 protein are collapsed into one entry carrying the most frequent genes and DNA. The V and J calls, along with clone size, are taken from TCRdb and not from the paper's own processing. The sample table records about 340,000 distinct CDR3 sequences; approximately 15% of these occur just once. The biggest ten clones account for approximately 20% of the sample.

This clonotype was obtained from a man aged 18 to 30 who had mild COVID-19 (a few samples of this study predate the infection). The sample titles of this study are shuffled in the database, so cell type and time point are left out; the donor was told from shared clones. What was sequenced was PBMCs or a T cell subset sorted from them (not recorded which). Rearrangement joined TRBV4-1 to TRBJ2-7; the D assignment is uncertain and may be TRBD1 or TRBD2, with 5 bases supporting each. The CDR3 protein: CASSERPGRRTYEQYF. The nucleotide sequence is given as TGCGCCAGCAGCGAAAGACCGGGACGCAGGACCTACGAGCAGTACTTC.